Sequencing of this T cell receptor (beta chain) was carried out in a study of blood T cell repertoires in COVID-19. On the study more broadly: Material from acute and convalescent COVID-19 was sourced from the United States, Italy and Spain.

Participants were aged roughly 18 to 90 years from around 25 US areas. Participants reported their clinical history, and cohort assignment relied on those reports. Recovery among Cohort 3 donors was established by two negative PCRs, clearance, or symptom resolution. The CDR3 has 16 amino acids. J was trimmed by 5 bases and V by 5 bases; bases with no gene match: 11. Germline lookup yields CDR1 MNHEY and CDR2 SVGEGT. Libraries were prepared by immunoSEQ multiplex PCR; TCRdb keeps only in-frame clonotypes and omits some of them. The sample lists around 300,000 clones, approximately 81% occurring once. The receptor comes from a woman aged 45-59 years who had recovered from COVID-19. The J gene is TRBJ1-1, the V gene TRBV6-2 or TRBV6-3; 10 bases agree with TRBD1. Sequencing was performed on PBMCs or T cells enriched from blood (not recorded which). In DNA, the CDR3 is TGTGCCAGCAGTCCCCTAGCGACAGGGGGCCGGACTGAAGCTTTCTTT. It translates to CASSPLATGGRTEAFF.